This T cell receptor (beta chain) was documented in a study of graft-versus-host responses after intestinal transplantation. As concerns this clone: What it recognizes is unknown.

Trimming took 7 bases from V and 7 from J, leaving 11 bases between them. Germline V CDR1 and CDR2: MNHEY, SMNVEV (reference sequence). The CDR3 spans 12 residues. Sequencing was performed with immunoSEQ multiplex PCR; in TCRdb, only in-frame clones are kept and a portion is missing. The sample carries roughly 110,000 clones, roughly 89% recorded once. The TCR comes from a human donor who was the organ donor for an intestinal transplant. The chain has TRBV27 and TRBJ2-1; D is possibly TRBD1 (5 bases). Specimen: unstimulated CD4+ T cells sorted from spleen or lymph node cells, collected before transplant. Written as DNA, the CDR3 is TGTGCCAGCAAGGGGCTTGGGAATGAGCAGTTCTTC. Translation gives CASKGLGNEQFF.